These T cell receptor beta chains were read from a single sample in a study of identical twins. TCRdb processed the 5' RACE reads anew with MiXCR; each CDR3 protein has one entry. The repertoire holds fewer than 550,000 distinct CDR3 sequences, with around 15% as singletons. This sample was also put to use in a study of yellow fever vaccine responses in identical twins.

Material for sequencing was CD4+ T cells sorted from blood. The receptor set was obtained from a woman aged 18-29 years in good health. The CDR3 runs from the conserved cysteine through the conserved F or W. A D gene is named only where the DNA matches it firmly. Rows give clone size only sometimes, using once, few, many, or a class for an expanded clone.

CDR3aa | CDR3nt | d_gene | abundance | j_gene | v_gene
CASSYQAKNIQYF | TGTGCCAGCAGTTACCAAGCCAAAAACATTCAGTACTTC | - | - | TRBJ2-4 | TRBV6-2/TRBV6-3
CSAPTAGSPLHF | TGCAGTGCCCCGACAGCTGGCTCACCCCTCCACTTT | - | few | TRBJ1-6 | TRBV20-1
CAWSGDYINTEAFF | TGTGCCTGGAGTGGGGATTATATTAACACTGAAGCTTTCTTT | - | few | TRBJ1-1 | TRBV30
CASRAGGQTYEQYF | TGTGCCAGCAGGGCCGGAGGACAGACCTACGAGCAGTACTTC | - | - | TRBJ2-7 | TRBV11-2
CASSYAGRDNEQFF | TGTGCCAGCAGTTACGCAGGGCGAGACAATGAGCAGTTCTTC | - | - | TRBJ2-1 | TRBV6-2/TRBV6-3
CASSQGDGSEQFF | TGCGCCAGCAGCCAAGGGGATGGGAGTGAGCAGTTCTTC | - | - | TRBJ2-1 | TRBV4-3
CASRGGPWETQYF | TGTGCCAGCAGAGGAGGGCCATGGGAGACCCAGTACTTC | - | - | TRBJ2-5 | TRBV7-2
CASSPLSLAYEQYF | TGTGCCAGCTCACCACTCTCGTTGGCCTACGAGCAGTACTTC | - | - | TRBJ2-7 | TRBV18
CASSYQTEGVLTF | TGTGCCAGCAGTTACCAAACAGAAGGAGTCCTGACTTTC | - | - | TRBJ2-6 | TRBV6-5
CASSRDGGTGELFF | TGCGCCAGCAGCCGGGACGGAGGGACCGGGGAGCTGTTTTTT | - | few | TRBJ2-2 | TRBV5-1
CASTARDRGSHEQFF | TGTGCCAGCACCGCGAGGGACAGGGGATCACATGAGCAGTTCTTC | TRBD1 | - | TRBJ2-1 | TRBV6-1
CSVARGQGVQPQHF | TGCAGTGTCGCCCGGGGACAGGGGGTCCAGCCCCAGCATTTT | TRBD1 | many | TRBJ1-5 | TRBV20-1
CASSLSAKGSGGEQFF | TGTGCCAGCAGTTTATCTGCTAAAGGCAGTGGGGGTGAGCAGTTCTTC | - | few | TRBJ2-1 | TRBV28
CASLLAGGTGELFF | TGTGCCAGTTTACTAGCGGGAGGAACCGGGGAGCTGTTTTTT | TRBD2 | - | TRBJ2-2 | TRBV6-1
CASSYSPGDWETQYF | TGTGCCAGCAGTTACTCACCGGGGGACTGGGAGACCCAGTACTTC | - | - | TRBJ2-5 | TRBV6-5
CATEEETQYF | TGTGCCACCGAGGAGGAGACCCAGTACTTC | - | few | TRBJ2-5 | TRBV6-1
CSVEKGNTEAFF | TGCAGCGTTGAAAAGGGGAACACTGAAGCTTTCTTT | - | many | TRBJ1-1 | TRBV29-1
CAISESAGAYEQYF | TGTGCCATCAGTGAGTCGGCGGGAGCCTACGAGCAGTACTTC | TRBD2 | few | TRBJ2-7 | TRBV10-3
CASSLAEGGGETQYF | TGTGCCAGCAGTTTAGCGGAAGGGGGTGGAGAGACCCAGTACTTC | - | - | TRBJ2-5 | TRBV12-3/TRBV12-4
CSASSTDQPQHF | TGCAGTGCTAGTTCAACCGATCAGCCCCAGCATTTT | - | many | TRBJ1-5 | TRBV20-1
CATGPGTTFTDTQYF | TGTGCCACCGGACCCGGGACTACATTCACAGATACGCAGTATTTT | TRBD2 | - | TRBJ2-3 | TRBV24-1
CASSLDRGLGEQFF | TGTGCCAGCAGTTTAGACAGGGGGCTCGGTGAGCAGTTCTTC | TRBD1 | few | TRBJ2-1 | TRBV12-3/TRBV12-4
CASSQEWKGETQYF | TGCGCCAGCAGCCAAGAATGGAAGGGGGAGACCCAGTACTTC | - | few | TRBJ2-5 | TRBV4-3
CASSLDLLWETQYF | TGTGCCAGCAGCTTAGATTTGCTTTGGGAGACCCAGTACTTC | - | many | TRBJ2-5 | TRBV7-9
CASSSSGGARAETQFF | TGTGCCAGCAGTTCAAGCGGGGGGGCTAGGGCAGAGACCCAGTTCTTC | TRBD2 | - | TRBJ2-1 | TRBV7-2
CASSTIRQRTGNEQFF | TGTGCCAGCAGTACCATCAGACAGCGGACTGGTAATGAGCAGTTCTTC | - | few | TRBJ2-1 | TRBV6-2/TRBV6-3
CASSMASGGTEAFF | TGTGCCAGTAGTATGGCCTCCGGAGGAACTGAAGCTTTCTTT | - | - | TRBJ1-1 | TRBV19
CASSRRTSGRSDTQYF | TGTGCCAGCAGCCGAAGGACTAGCGGGAGATCAGATACGCAGTATTTT | TRBD2 | few | TRBJ2-3 | TRBV11-2
CSAGPAGTLRQETQYF | TGCAGTGCTGGACCCGCCGGGACGCTGCGACAAGAGACCCAGTACTTC | - | - | TRBJ2-5 | TRBV20-1
CASSSHTGTSHNTQYF | TGTGCCAGCAGTTCACACACCGGGACTAGCCACAATACGCAGTATTTT | TRBD2 | - | TRBJ2-3 | TRBV27
CSASSSATEAFF | TGCAGTGCTAGCTCCTCCGCCACTGAAGCTTTCTTT | - | few | TRBJ1-1 | TRBV20-1
CASSLGSSPFRQGLTPYGYTF | TGTGCCAGCAGCTTGGGGTCTTCCCCTTTTAGACAGGGTCTTACCCCCTATGGCTACACCTTC | TRBD1 | few | TRBJ1-2 | TRBV5-4
CASKEGSGSGYTF | TGTGCCAGCAAAGAAGGGTCAGGAAGTGGCTACACCTTC | - | - | TRBJ1-2 | TRBV2
CASSLEFRFQGSGEQYF | TGCGCCAGCAGCTTGGAGTTCAGGTTCCAGGGTTCAGGCGAGCAGTACTTC | - | few | TRBJ2-7 | TRBV5-1
CASSVGDRSSYEQYF | TGCGCCAGCAGCGTTGGGGACAGGAGCTCCTACGAGCAGTACTTC | TRBD1 | - | TRBJ2-7 | TRBV5-1
CASRRTSGDFTSTDTQYF | TGTGCCAGCAGGCGGACTAGCGGGGATTTTACTAGCACAGATACGCAGTATTTT | TRBD2 | few | TRBJ2-3 | TRBV6-1
CASRGPENTGELFF | TGTGCCAGCAGGGGGCCCGAGAACACCGGGGAGCTGTTTTTT | - | - | TRBJ2-2 | TRBV28
CASSPAGGAVNTQYF | TGTGCCAGCAGCCCGGCCGGGGGGGCAGTAAATACGCAGTATTTT | TRBD2 | few | TRBJ2-3 | TRBV3-1
CASSLVLVGDTDTQYF | TGCGCCAGCAGCTTGGTCTTGGTAGGGGACACAGATACGCAGTATTTT | - | - | TRBJ2-3 | TRBV5-1
CASSSNSLQISGSSYNEQFF | TGTGCCAGCAGTTCGAATAGCCTCCAGATTAGCGGAAGCTCCTACAATGAGCAGTTCTTC | - | many | TRBJ2-1 | TRBV12-3/TRBV12-4
CASSHLLDEQFF | TGTGCCAGCAGCCACCTACTAGATGAGCAGTTCTTC | - | - | TRBJ2-1 | TRBV3-1
CASSEVAGTLYNEQFF | TGTGCCAGCAGTGAAGTAGCCGGGACTTTATACAATGAGCAGTTCTTC | - | few | TRBJ2-1 | TRBV2
CAISVDFNEKLFF | TGTGCCATCAGTGTGGATTTTAATGAAAAACTGTTTTTT | - | few | TRBJ1-4 | TRBV10-3
CSHSGGTGGEPQHF | TGCAGCCATTCGGGCGGGACAGGCGGGGAGCCCCAGCATTTT | TRBD1 | - | TRBJ1-5 | TRBV20-1
CASSRSGTGQETQYF | TGTGCCAGCAGTCGCTCTGGGACAGGACAAGAGACCCAGTACTTC | TRBD1 | - | TRBJ2-5 | TRBV6-1
CASSLQGAIGEQYF | TGTGCCAGCAGCCTTCAGGGGGCCATAGGCGAGCAGTACTTC | TRBD1 | few | TRBJ2-7 | TRBV7-9
CASSDTGELFF | TGTGCCAGCAGTGACACCGGGGAGCTGTTTTTT | - | - | TRBJ2-2 | TRBV6-2/TRBV6-3
CASSQGTPSNSPLHF | TGCGCCAGCAGCCAAGGGACCCCGTCTAATTCACCCCTCCACTTT | - | - | TRBJ1-6 | TRBV4-3
CASSPKRSRGSYNEQFF | TGTGCCAGCAGCCCCAAGCGTTCGCGGGGATCCTACAATGAGCAGTTCTTC | - | many | TRBJ2-1 | TRBV3-1
CSGSFGNEQFF | TGCAGTGGTTCCTTCGGGAATGAGCAGTTCTTC | - | few | TRBJ2-1 | TRBV20-1
CASSLETGGSIYEQYF | TGTGCCAGCAGTTTAGAGACAGGGGGCTCTATTTACGAGCAGTACTTC | TRBD1 | - | TRBJ2-7 | TRBV12-3/TRBV12-4
CASTSGRLPYNEQFF | TGTGCCAGTACTAGCGGGAGACTCCCGTACAATGAGCAGTTCTTC | TRBD2 | few | TRBJ2-1 | TRBV19